A selection of T cell receptor beta chains follows, all from one sample in a study of shared clonotypes between healthy human individuals. Here immunoSEQ multiplex PCR was the method, and the copy in TCRdb shows in-frame clones only, minus some. The sample includes approximately 2.3 million clones, approximately 95% of them seen just once. Sequenced material: naive CD4+ T cells from PBMCs. The receptors come from a man in his late teens or twenties in good health. Some clones in this sample may be carry-over from other donors' samples. The CDR3 runs from the conserved cysteine through the conserved F or W. D genes are given only for firm matches. The size of a clone is reported for some rows only, either as once, few or many, or as a class for expanded clones.

CDR3 DNA: TGTGCCAGCTCCGGGGGAAACATTCAGTACTTC
CDR3 protein: CASSGGNIQYF
V gene: TRBV2
D gene: -
clone size: -
CDR3 length: 11
J gene: TRBJ2-4

CDR3 DNA: TGCGCCAGCAGCTCCTCGGCAGGGGAGGGAACCGGGGAGCTGTTTTTT
CDR3 protein: CASSSSAGEGTGELFF
V gene: TRBV5-1
D gene: -
clone size: -
CDR3 length: 16
J gene: TRBJ2-2

CDR3 DNA: TGTGCCAGCAGTTTAGAGGGCCGTGGGTCCTACGAGCAGTACTTC
CDR3 protein: CASSLEGRGSYEQYF
V gene: TRBV28
D gene: -
clone size: -
CDR3 length: 15
J gene: TRBJ2-7

CDR3 DNA: TGTGCCAGCAGTTCTAGGATTAGCAATCAGCCCCAGCATTTT
CDR3 protein: CASSSRISNQPQHF
V gene: TRBV6-5
D gene: -
clone size: -
CDR3 length: 14
J gene: TRBJ1-5

CDR3 DNA: TGCGCCAGCAGTGATGCACGTGCTAGCGATAACACCGGGGAGCTGTTTTTT
CDR3 protein: CASSDARASDNTGELFF
V gene: TRBV10-2
D gene: -
clone size: -
CDR3 length: 17
J gene: TRBJ2-2

CDR3 DNA: TGTGCCATCAGTGGAGGACAGGGAAGCTCCTACGAGCAGTACTTC
CDR3 protein: CAISGGQGSSYEQYF
V gene: TRBV10-3
D gene: TRBD1
clone size: once
CDR3 length: 15
J gene: TRBJ2-7

CDR3 DNA: TGTGCCAGCAGTGACACCTTATACAGAACTAGCTATGGCTACACCTTC
CDR3 protein: CASSDTLYRTSYGYTF
V gene: TRBV6-4
D gene: -
clone size: -
CDR3 length: 16
J gene: TRBJ1-2

CDR3 DNA: TGCGCCAGCAGCCAAGATAGACACAGAAGCGGAAACACCATATATTTT
CDR3 protein: CASSQDRHRSGNTIYF
V gene: TRBV4-1
D gene: -
clone size: -
CDR3 length: 16
J gene: TRBJ1-3

CDR3 DNA: TGTGCCAGCAGTGTCGGCGCCCAATCCTACAATGAGCAGTTCTTC
CDR3 protein: CASSVGAQSYNEQFF
V gene: TRBV2
D gene: -
clone size: -
CDR3 length: 15
J gene: TRBJ2-1

CDR3 DNA: TGTGCCAGCAGCCCCCCGGGGGGCGTTTACACAGATACGCAGTATTTT
CDR3 protein: CASSPPGGVYTDTQYF
V gene: TRBV11-2
D gene: -
clone size: -
CDR3 length: 16
J gene: TRBJ2-3

CDR3 DNA: TGTGCCAGCAGGATAGCTTACGAGCAGTACTTC
CDR3 protein: CASRIAYEQYF
V gene: TRBV6-5
D gene: -
clone size: -
CDR3 length: 11
J gene: TRBJ2-7

CDR3 DNA: TGTGCCAGTAGTATAGATCCCAGGGTATACCAGCCCCAGCATTTT
CDR3 protein: CASSIDPRVYQPQHF
V gene: TRBV19
D gene: -
clone size: -
CDR3 length: 15
J gene: TRBJ1-5

CDR3 DNA: TGTGCCAGCAGCTTTCGGGGCCCCGGGGAGCTGTTTTTT
CDR3 protein: CASSFRGPGELFF
V gene: TRBV5-4
D gene: -
clone size: -
CDR3 length: 13
J gene: TRBJ2-2

CDR3 DNA: TGTGCCAGCAGTGAACTGGGCAGCGGGAGGGCCATACCCGATACGCAGTATTTT
CDR3 protein: CASSELGSGRAIPDTQYF
V gene: TRBV6-1
D gene: TRBD2
clone size: -
CDR3 length: 18
J gene: TRBJ2-3

CDR3 DNA: TGTGCCAGCAGAATTATTCCCGGGCCAGGGAGGAACACTGAAGCTTTCTTT
CDR3 protein: CASRIIPGPGRNTEAFF
V gene: TRBV7-8
D gene: -
clone size: -
CDR3 length: 17
J gene: TRBJ1-1

CDR3 DNA: TGTGCCAGCAGCTTGACTAGCGGAGGCTCCTACGAGCAGTACTTC
CDR3 protein: CASSLTSGGSYEQYF
V gene: TRBV7-3
D gene: TRBD2
clone size: -
CDR3 length: 15
J gene: TRBJ2-7

CDR3 DNA: TGTGCCAGTAGTATGAGGGGGAGGGCGACCCAGTACTTC
CDR3 protein: CASSMRGRATQYF
V gene: TRBV19
D gene: -
clone size: -
CDR3 length: 13
J gene: TRBJ2-5

CDR3 DNA: TGCGCCAGCAGGCGGACTAGCGGGAGTGGGAATGAGCAGTTCTTC
CDR3 protein: CASRRTSGSGNEQFF
V gene: TRBV5-1
D gene: TRBD2
clone size: -
CDR3 length: 15
J gene: TRBJ2-1

CDR3 DNA: TGCGCCAGCAGTGATCGGGGGATGGGGTCTGGCGGGGAGCTGTTTTTT
CDR3 protein: CASSDRGMGSGGELFF
V gene: TRBV10-2
D gene: -
clone size: -
CDR3 length: 16
J gene: TRBJ2-2

CDR3 DNA: TGTGCCAGCAGTCCCCCGGGACAGTCCTACGAGCAGTACTTC
CDR3 protein: CASSPPGQSYEQYF
V gene: TRBV28
D gene: TRBD1
clone size: -
CDR3 length: 14
J gene: TRBJ2-7

CDR3 DNA: TGTGCCAGCTCACCATTAGGTCCTAGCACAGATACGCAGTATTTT
CDR3 protein: CASSPLGPSTDTQYF
V gene: TRBV18
D gene: -
clone size: -
CDR3 length: 15
J gene: TRBJ2-3

CDR3 DNA: TGTGCCAGCAGCGCAGGGGAATATAGCAATCAGCCCCAGCATTTT
CDR3 protein: CASSAGEYSNQPQHF
V gene: TRBV5-6
D gene: -
clone size: -
CDR3 length: 15
J gene: TRBJ1-5

CDR3 DNA: TGTGCCAGCAGCGTAGCGGGCGGCGGTCCCAGGAGAAACGGTGAGCAGTTCTTC
CDR3 protein: CASSVAGGGPRRNGEQFF
V gene: TRBV9
D gene: -
clone size: -
CDR3 length: 18
J gene: TRBJ2-1

CDR3 DNA: TGTGCCAGCAGCCCCGGTGGACGGGGGGGATATGGCTACACCTTC
CDR3 protein: CASSPGGRGGYGYTF
V gene: TRBV5-4
D gene: -
clone size: -
CDR3 length: 15
J gene: TRBJ1-2

CDR3 DNA: TGTGCCAGCAGCTTGGTAGGGATCGCCTACGAGCAGTACTTC
CDR3 protein: CASSLVGIAYEQYF
V gene: TRBV5-4
D gene: -
clone size: -
CDR3 length: 14
J gene: TRBJ2-7

CDR3 DNA: TGCGCCAGCAGCTTAAAATACGACGTTAAAAACATTCAGTACTTC
CDR3 protein: CASSLKYDVKNIQYF
V gene: TRBV5-1
D gene: -
clone size: -
CDR3 length: 15
J gene: TRBJ2-4

CDR3 DNA: TGTGCCAGCAGCTTGACGGGAGGGCCTCCCGAGCAGTACTTC
CDR3 protein: CASSLTGGPPEQYF
V gene: TRBV5-6
D gene: TRBD2
clone size: -
CDR3 length: 14
J gene: TRBJ2-7

CDR3 DNA: TGCGCCAGCAGCTTGGCAACAGGGGGCAGCACAGATACGCAGTATTTT
CDR3 protein: CASSLATGGSTDTQYF
V gene: TRBV5-1
D gene: TRBD1
clone size: -
CDR3 length: 16
J gene: TRBJ2-3

CDR3 DNA: TGTGCCTGGAATAGCGGGAACTCCTACAATGAGCAGTTCTTC
CDR3 protein: CAWNSGNSYNEQFF
V gene: TRBV30
D gene: TRBD2
clone size: -
CDR3 length: 14
J gene: TRBJ2-1

CDR3 DNA: TGTGCCAGCAGCCAGGGCGGAACCCCAGATACGCAGTATTTT
CDR3 protein: CASSQGGTPDTQYF
V gene: TRBV14
D gene: -
clone size: -
CDR3 length: 14
J gene: TRBJ2-3

CDR3 DNA: TGTGCCAGCAGCTTAGTGGGCGGGAGGGCCTATGAGCAGTTCTTC
CDR3 protein: CASSLVGGRAYEQFF
V gene: TRBV7-8
D gene: TRBD2
clone size: -
CDR3 length: 15
J gene: TRBJ2-1

CDR3 DNA: TGTGCCAGTAGTATGGTAATAGCGGGGTACAATGAGCAGTTCTTC
CDR3 protein: CASSMVIAGYNEQFF
V gene: TRBV19
D gene: TRBD2
clone size: -
CDR3 length: 15
J gene: TRBJ2-1

CDR3 DNA: TGTGCCAGCAGTAGGGACAGGAGAGCTAACTATGGCTACACCTTC
CDR3 protein: CASSRDRRANYGYTF
V gene: TRBV5-6
D gene: TRBD1
clone size: once
CDR3 length: 15
J gene: TRBJ1-2

CDR3 DNA: TGTGCCAGCAGCCGCGCTCTCGGGTTAAAATATGAGACCCAGTACTTC
CDR3 protein: CASSRALGLKYETQYF
V gene: TRBV5-4
D gene: -
clone size: -
CDR3 length: 16
J gene: TRBJ2-5

CDR3 DNA: TGCGCCAGCAGCCAAGGCGGCTTTACGGGACACCTCACCTCCTCCTACGAGCAGTACTTC
CDR3 protein: CASSQGGFTGHLTSSYEQYF
V gene: TRBV4-1
D gene: -
clone size: -
CDR3 length: 20
J gene: TRBJ2-7

CDR3 DNA: TGTGCCAGCAGCCCCCGAACACTAGCGGGTGGTGATGAGCAGTTCTTC
CDR3 protein: CASSPRTLAGGDEQFF
V gene: TRBV9
D gene: TRBD2
clone size: -
CDR3 length: 16
J gene: TRBJ2-1

CDR3 DNA: TGCGCCAGCAGTCCCAGACTAGGGCAAGAGACCCAGTACTTC
CDR3 protein: CASSPRLGQETQYF
V gene: TRBV4-3
D gene: -
clone size: -
CDR3 length: 14
J gene: TRBJ2-5

CDR3 DNA: TGTGCCTGGAGTATAGGGTTAAACACAGATACGCAGTATTTT
CDR3 protein: CAWSIGLNTDTQYF
V gene: TRBV30
D gene: -
clone size: -
CDR3 length: 14
J gene: TRBJ2-3

CDR3 DNA: TGTGCCAGCAGCTTTAAAACGGGACAGGGGGCAGATACGCAGTATTTT
CDR3 protein: CASSFKTGQGADTQYF
V gene: TRBV5-6
D gene: TRBD1
clone size: once
CDR3 length: 16
J gene: TRBJ2-3

CDR3 DNA: TGTGCCAGCAGTGACTCGGCCGGCAACTATGGCTACACCTTC
CDR3 protein: CASSDSAGNYGYTF
V gene: TRBV6-4
D gene: -
clone size: once
CDR3 length: 14
J gene: TRBJ1-2

CDR3 DNA: TGTGCCAGCAGACGGACCGCCACAGATACGCAGTATTTT
CDR3 protein: CASRRTATDTQYF
V gene: TRBV27
D gene: -
clone size: -
CDR3 length: 13
J gene: TRBJ2-3

CDR3 DNA: TGTGCCAGCAGCTTGGGGCTGGGGACCCACCTGTTTTTT
CDR3 protein: CASSLGLGTHLFF
V gene: TRBV7-3
D gene: -
clone size: -
CDR3 length: 13
J gene: TRBJ1-4

CDR3 DNA: TGTGCCAGCACCCTCGGGTTGATGGGGGAGCTGTTTTTT
CDR3 protein: CASTLGLMGELFF
V gene: TRBV11-2
D gene: -
clone size: -
CDR3 length: 13
J gene: TRBJ2-2

CDR3 DNA: TGTGCCAGCACGGGGATTAACTATGGCTACACCTTC
CDR3 protein: CASTGINYGYTF
V gene: TRBV6-6
D gene: -
clone size: -
CDR3 length: 12
J gene: TRBJ1-2

CDR3 DNA: TGTGCCAGCAGCTTAGCGGTGTCGGGAACCTCCAATGAGCAGTTCTTC
CDR3 protein: CASSLAVSGTSNEQFF
V gene: TRBV7-9
D gene: -
clone size: -
CDR3 length: 16
J gene: TRBJ2-1

CDR3 DNA: TGCGCCAGCAGCCAAGATTTCGATCAGCCCCAGCATTTT
CDR3 protein: CASSQDFDQPQHF
V gene: TRBV4-1
D gene: -
clone size: -
CDR3 length: 13
J gene: TRBJ1-5

CDR3 DNA: TGCGCCAGCAGCCAAGCCCGGTCGGTCGTTAGTGTTCGAGAGACCCAGTACTTC
CDR3 protein: CASSQARSVVSVRETQYF
V gene: TRBV4-1
D gene: -
clone size: -
CDR3 length: 18
J gene: TRBJ2-5

CDR3 DNA: TGCGCCAGCATTCTGCGGGAGGACAGAAACGAGCAGTACTTC
CDR3 protein: CASILREDRNEQYF
V gene: TRBV10-1
D gene: TRBD2
clone size: -
CDR3 length: 14
J gene: TRBJ2-7

CDR3 DNA: TGCGCCAGCAGCTTGGGACAGGGGGGTAGCTTCCAAGAGACCCAGTACTTC
CDR3 protein: CASSLGQGGSFQETQYF
V gene: TRBV5-1
D gene: TRBD1
clone size: -
CDR3 length: 17
J gene: TRBJ2-5

CDR3 DNA: TGTGCCAGCAGCGTAGTAGGGGGTAATTCACCCCTCCACTTT
CDR3 protein: CASSVVGGNSPLHF
V gene: TRBV9
D gene: -
clone size: -
CDR3 length: 14
J gene: TRBJ1-6

CDR3 DNA: TGTGCCAGCAGTTTATTACAGGGGAACTATGGCTACACCTTC
CDR3 protein: CASSLLQGNYGYTF
V gene: TRBV28
D gene: TRBD1
clone size: -
CDR3 length: 14
J gene: TRBJ1-2

CDR3 DNA: TGTGCCAGCAGCTTAGGAGGGGTTCCGTACTTC
CDR3 protein: CASSLGGVPYF
V gene: TRBV11-2
D gene: -
clone size: -
CDR3 length: 11
J gene: TRBJ2-5

CDR3 DNA: TGTGCCATCAGTGTGGGACAGCGTAACACTGAAGCTTTCTTT
CDR3 protein: CAISVGQRNTEAFF
V gene: TRBV10-3
D gene: TRBD1
clone size: -
CDR3 length: 14
J gene: TRBJ1-1

CDR3 DNA: TGTGCCAGCAGGGGCGGGAGCTTCTACGAGCAGTACTTC
CDR3 protein: CASRGGSFYEQYF
V gene: TRBV6-5
D gene: TRBD2
clone size: -
CDR3 length: 13
J gene: TRBJ2-7

CDR3 DNA: TGTGCCAGCAGTTCCCAAGCGAACACTGAAGCTTTCTTT
CDR3 protein: CASSSQANTEAFF
V gene: TRBV27
D gene: -
clone size: -
CDR3 length: 13
J gene: TRBJ1-1

CDR3 DNA: TGTGCCAGCAGCTTATCCCAGAGCACTGAAGCTTTCTTT
CDR3 protein: CASSLSQSTEAFF
V gene: TRBV7-6
D gene: -
clone size: -
CDR3 length: 13
J gene: TRBJ1-1

CDR3 DNA: TGTGCCAGCAGTGAGACCGGGACTACCCCCTACGAGCAGTACTTC
CDR3 protein: CASSETGTTPYEQYF
V gene: TRBV6-1
D gene: TRBD2
clone size: -
CDR3 length: 15
J gene: TRBJ2-7

CDR3 DNA: TGTGCCAGCAGTAGGGCAGGACGGCGGGGGGAGCTGTTTTTT
CDR3 protein: CASSRAGRRGELFF
V gene: TRBV28
D gene: -
clone size: -
CDR3 length: 14
J gene: TRBJ2-2

CDR3 DNA: TGTGCCAGTAGTATGGTGGCAGGGGGCATGAACACTGAAGCTTTCTTT
CDR3 protein: CASSMVAGGMNTEAFF
V gene: TRBV19
D gene: TRBD1
clone size: few
CDR3 length: 16
J gene: TRBJ1-1

CDR3 DNA: TGTGCCAGCAGCGAAGGAACCAAAAATCAGGGGACCCCTGCAACTAATGAAAAACTGTTTTTT
CDR3 protein: CASSEGTKNQGTPATNEKLFF
V gene: TRBV9
D gene: -
clone size: -
CDR3 length: 21
J gene: TRBJ1-4